This T cell receptor (beta chain) was observed in a study of cytomegalovirus exposure and HLA in healthy donors. Study findings and constraints: As a later analysis showed, a missense DCLRE1C variant was linked to trimming of TCR beta V- and J-genes. Earlier findings revealed that most TCR beta V segments proved productive either about 87% or about 30% of the time. It was confirmed in vitro that three of the CMV-associated chains were specific for CMV antigens.

The germline V gene has CDR1 WNHNN and CDR2 SYGVQD (reference sequence). The trim removed 6 bases at V and 9 bases at J, leaving 6 bases unmatched. CDR3 length equals 15 residues. The PCR employed 60 Vbeta primers together with 13 Jbeta primers. In the original processing: Later analysis identified tens of millions of unique TCR beta chains, about 10 million shared. The table came from immunoSEQ multiplex PCR; TCRdb's copy has only in-frame clones and leaves some out. That table is the source of V, J and clone size, and D and trimming were worked out from the DNA. This sample has under 300,000 clones, with roughly 89% found just once. Comments on this clone: Its antigen remains unknown.

The receptor's source is a middle-aged man in good health and CMV-seropositive. V and J are TRBV10-1 and TRBJ2-1; 15 bases are shared with TRBD2. The sample was PBMCs. The CDR3 region has the DNA TGCGCCAGCAGATCGGGACTAGCGGGAGGCGGTGAGCAGTTCTTC. It encodes CASRSGLAGGGEQFF.